Here is one T cell receptor beta chain with its context. Antigen unknown. The CDR3 consists of 15 residues. Trimming took off 5 bases at V and 0 bases at J, with 11 bases between the two ends. CDR1 SGHTA and CDR2 FQGTGA come from the germline V gene. TCRdb's table, derived via immunoSEQ multiplex PCR, lists solely in-frame clones and lacks some. The sample has under 250,000 clones, 83% seen once. This record comes from a study of cytomegalovirus exposure and HLA in healthy donors. Study results and limitations: Researchers catalogued under 200 TCR beta chains as cytomegalovirus-associated.

Sample: PBMCs. The J gene is TRBJ2-1, the V gene TRBV7-3; D is ambiguous. The sequence was obtained from a woman between 18 and 30 years old in good health and CMV-seronegative. The CDR3: CASSLDGSSYNEQFF. CDR3 in DNA: TGTGCCAGCAGCCTTGACGGCAGCTCCTACAATGAGCAGTTCTTC.